These 5 T cell receptor beta chains share one sample of origin, sequenced in a study of T-cell reconstitution after alpha-beta-depleted transplantation in children. Preparation of the TCRbeta library was carried out with unique molecular identifiers. TCRdb reanalysed the PCR reads using MiXCR and keeps one entry per CDR3 protein. In the table there are about 690,000 distinct CDR3 sequences, approximately 16% of which are singletons. The specimen was PBMCs from the stem cell graft donor, collected from the stem cell graft. These receptors all come from a human donor who donated a stem cell graft to a child with acute myeloid leukemia.

This clonotype was seen at least ten times. The CDR3 sequence: CASSPARGGGYLGLSSYNEQFF. CDR3 in DNA: TGCGCCAGCAGCCCTGCCCGGGGGGGTGGATACCTCGGCCTAAGCTCCTACAATGAGCAGTTCTTC. The chain links TRBV4-1 to TRBJ2-1; 8 bases line up with TRBD2. Germline CDR1 and CDR2: MGHRA and YSYEKL. The V and J ends lost 4 bases and 0 bases, in that order; junction bases with no gene match: 23. This CDR3 region has 22 residues.

V and J are TRBV10-3 and TRBJ2-2; 8 nucleotides agree with TRBD1. V lost 3 bases to trimming and J lost 1 base; unmatched junction nucleotides: 4. This CDR3 has 16 residues. Germline values: CDR1 ENHRY, CDR2 SYGVKD. The CDR3 sequence: CAISDLGTGNTGELFF. CDR3 in DNA: TGTGCCATCAGTGACTTAGGGACAGGGAACACCGGGGAGCTGTTTTTT.

V is TRBV7-9 and J is TRBJ2-7; TRBD2 might be the D (6 bases). The CDR3 consists of 15 residues. V lost 3 bases and J lost 0, with 12 bases in between. The germline V gene has CDR1 SEHNR and CDR2 FQNEAQ (reference sequence). CDR3 in amino acids: CASSLEGFSSYEQYF. The CDR3 DNA reads as TGTGCCAGCAGCTTGGAGGGATTTAGCTCCTACGAGCAGTACTTC. Full variable domain (outside the CDR3, taken from reference TRBV7-9 and TRBJ2-7): DTGVSQNPRHKITKRGQNVTFRCDPISEHNRLYWYRQTLGQGPEFLTYFQNEAQLEKSRLLSDRFSAERPKGSFSTLEIQRTEQGDSAMYLCASSLEGFSSYEQYFGPGTRLTVT.

This clonotype was counted ten times or more. CDR3 sequence reads: CSVRARLQETQYF. CDR3 in DNA: TGCAGTGTTAGGGCACGGTTACAAGAGACCCAGTACTTC. The chain uses TRBV20-1 and TRBJ2-5; D uncertain. There are 13 residues in the CDR3. V was cut by 7 bases and J by 2 bases, with 14 bases left in between. From germline, CDR1 is DFQATT and CDR2 SNEGSKA (reference sequence).

This clonotype was seen a few times. The gene calls are TRBV30 and TRBJ2-2, with D tentatively TRBD1 (5 bases). With 7 bases removed from V and 3 bases from J, the gap between germline ends came to 9 bases. The CDR3 covers 12 residues. In germline, CDR1 is GTSNPN, CDR2 SVGIG (reference sequence). CDR3 coding DNA: TGTGCCTTGAAGGGGTACACCGGGGAGCTGTTTTTT. Translating gives CALKGYTGELFF.